The next 30 T cell receptor beta chains were all read from a single sample in a study of CD8 T cells in ankylosing spondylitis. One entry per CDR3 protein results from TCRdb running MiXCR on the 5' RACE reads. The sample yields fewer than 200,000 distinct CDR3 sequences, roughly 18% seen once. Material: blood, either unsorted or a sorted T cell fraction (not recorded which). These receptors came from a male donor under 35 with ankylosing spondylitis or in good health (not recorded which).

The chain employs TRBV7-8 and TRBJ2-1, with 7 bases lining up with TRBD2. Germline values: CDR1 SGHVS, CDR2 FQNEAQ. CDR3 length equals 17 residues. Trimming removed 5 bases from V and 4 bases from J; junction bases left unmatched: 14. CDR3 in amino acids: CASSTQGGQRRYNEQFF. The CDR3 region has the DNA TGTGCCAGCAGCACCCAGGGAGGGCAGCGGAGATACAATGAGCAGTTCTTC.

This clonotype occurred many times. The rearrangement uses TRBV19 and TRBJ1-1; D not certain. The CDR3 spans 11 residues. The germline gives CDR1 LNHDA, CDR2 SQIVND (reference sequence). The V end lost 6 bases, the J end lost 8 bases, and 10 bases lay between the germline ends. The CDR3 here is CASRSDGEAFF. In nucleotides, the CDR3 is TGTGCCAGTAGGTCCGACGGAGAAGCTTTCTTT. Full variable domain (rest looked up from reference TRBV19 and TRBJ1-1): DGGITQSPKYLFRKEGQNVTLSCEQNLNHDAMYWYRQDPGQGLRLIYYSQIVNDFQKGDIAEGYSVSREKKESFPLTVTSAQKNPTAFYLCASRSDGEAFFGQGTRLTVV.

In its sample, this clonotype was seen many times. The chain uses TRBV30 and TRBJ1-4; D remains ambiguous. Trimming took off 3 bases at V and 0 bases at J, with 11 bases between the two ends. The CDR3 runs to 15 residues. Germline V gene lookup returns CDR1 GTSNPN and CDR2 SVGIG (reference sequence). The CDR3 nucleotides read TGTGCCTGGAGGGGAGAGGGTTCAACTAATGAAAAACTGTTTTTT. It translates to CAWRGEGSTNEKLFF.

This clonotype was seen many times. The J gene is TRBJ2-1, the V gene TRBV5-1, with 7 nucleotides matching TRBD2. V lost 4 bases to trimming and J lost 8 bases; unmatched junction nucleotides: 12. Germline V gene data show CDR1 as SGHRS and CDR2 as YFSETQ. The CDR3 loop spans 15 amino acids. In nucleotides, the CDR3 is TGCGCCAGCAGCCTTTCGGGACTACCACGACATGAGCAGTTCTTC. It codes for CASSLSGLPRHEQFF.

This clonotype was observed a handful of times. The CDR3 DNA is TGTGCCAGCAGCTTAATGTCGGGAGGGATTTTGAATGAGCAGTTCTTC. It codes for CASSLMSGGILNEQFF. The chain carries TRBV11-3 and TRBJ2-1, with 8 positions matching TRBD2. CDR1 and CDR2 (germline): SGHNT, YENEEA. Unmatched junction bases numbered 10, after V lost 2 bases and J lost 7 bases. The CDR3 runs to 16 residues.

This rearrangement joins TRBV20-1 to TRBJ2-1; D unresolved. There are 14 residues in the CDR3. Germline V lookup: CDR1 DFQATT, CDR2 SNEGSKA (reference sequence). The V end was cut by 3 bases, the J end by 0 bases, with 9 bases between. The DNA of the CDR3 is TGCAGTGCTAGCCTCCGTAGCTCCTACAATGAGCAGTTCTTC. Its translation: CSASLRSSYNEQFF.

This clonotype was recorded many times. V is TRBV6-2 or TRBV6-3 and J is TRBJ2-1; 7 bases map to TRBD2. The CDR3 has 15 amino acids. The germline V gene has CDR1 MNHEY and CDR2 SVGEGT. V lost 7 bases to trimming and J lost 5 bases; unmatched junction nucleotides: 11. CDR3 protein: CASTNGLADNNEQFF. CDR3 nucleotide sequence: TGTGCCAGCACCAACGGGCTAGCGGACAACAATGAGCAGTTCTTC.

This clonotype has ten or more counts. This chain links TRBV9 with TRBJ1-2; D gene unclear. Per the germline V gene, CDR1 is SGDLS and CDR2 is YYNGEE. V was cut by 6 bases and J by 4 bases, with 10 bases left in between. The CDR3 runs 12 residues. The CDR3 sequence: CASNRESYGYTF. The CDR3, as DNA: TGTGCCAGCAACCGGGAGAGCTATGGCTACACCTTC.

The rearrangement uses TRBV2 and TRBJ2-7; D gene uncertain. The germline V gene has CDR1 SNHLY and CDR2 FYNNEI. The CDR3 totals 11 residues. V gave up 3 bases and J gave up 11 bases, with 11 bases separating them. For the CDR3, the DNA is TGTGCCAGCAGTGATGGCCTTGAAGAGTACGTC. Translation gives CASSDGLEEYV.

The chain couples TRBV7-2 to TRBJ2-3, with 14 bases matching TRBD2. V trimming: 5 bases; J trimming: 5 bases; junction bases outside the gene matches: 6. Per germline, CDR1 SGHTA and CDR2 FQGNSA. The CDR3 is 16 residues long. CDR3 DNA sequence: TGTGCCAGCAGCCCTGGACTAGCGGGAGGAGAAGATACGCAGTATTTT. As protein: CASSPGLAGGEDTQYF. Combining the CDR3 with reference TRBV7-2 and TRBJ2-3 gives the whole variable domain GAGVSQSPSNKVTEKGKDVELRCDPISGHTALYWYRQSLGQGLEFLIYFQGNSAPDKSGLPSDRFSAERTGGSVSTLTIQRTQQEDSAVYLCASSPGLAGGEDTQYFGPGTRLTVL.

This clonotype was seen just once. V gene TRBV29-1 combines with J gene TRBJ2-7; TRBD2 is a possible D gene (6 bases). The germline V gene encodes CDR1 SQVTM and CDR2 ANQGSEA. V lost 6 bases, J lost 9 bases, and 12 bases lay in between. The CDR3 runs 10 residues. The CDR3 loop reads CSVEEGLQYF. Written as DNA, the CDR3 is TGCAGCGTCGAGGAGGGTTTGCAGTACTTC.

This clonotype was found many times. This rearrangement joins TRBV18 to TRBJ2-7; D unclear. The V gene's germline CDR1 is KGHSH and CDR2 LQKENI. The CDR3 spans 16 residues. Trimming removed 2 bases at V and 3 bases at J, with 17 bases between. CDR3 amino acids: CASSPRTLGGNYEQYF. The DNA for the CDR3 is TGTGCCAGCTCACCAAGGACCCTTGGCGGAAACTACGAGCAGTACTTC.

This clonotype was seen ten or more times. The chain recombines TRBV7-2 with TRBJ1-1; 10 nucleotides agree with TRBD1. V lost 5 bases, J lost 0 bases, and 12 bases stayed unmatched. Germline-derived CDR1 and CDR2 are SGHTA and FQGNSA. The CDR3 length is 18 residues. In DNA, the CDR3 is TGTGCCAGCAGCGAGAGGGACAGGGGTGTTGGGATGAACACTGAAGCTTTCTTT. Translating it yields CASSERDRGVGMNTEAFF.

In this sample, this clonotype turned up a few times. The V gene is TRBV28, the J gene TRBJ1-2; D ambiguous. This CDR3 region has 13 residues. In germline, CDR1 is MDHEN, CDR2 SYDVKM. With 9 bases removed from V and 0 bases from J, the gap between germline ends came to 11 bases. The CDR3 protein is CASSRVANYGYTF. The DNA for the CDR3 is TGTGCCAGTTCTAGGGTCGCTAACTATGGCTACACCTTC.

This clonotype was observed at least ten times. The chain is built from TRBV7-3 and TRBJ2-5, with 7 bases matching TRBD2. This CDR3 has 16 amino acids. CDR1 SGHTA and CDR2 FQGTGA come from the germline V gene. The V segment lost 4 bases and the J segment 4 bases; nucleotides outside the gene matches: 12. DNA of the CDR3: TGTGCCAGCAGCTCCCCCGTTCGGGAGGTCTCAGAGACCCAGTACTTC. Protein sequence: CASSSPVREVSETQYF.

This clonotype was detected many times. This chain links TRBV29-1 with TRBJ2-7, with D perhaps given as TRBD1 or TRBD2 (5 bases each). Trimming removed 0 bases at V and 1 base at J, with 19 bases between. Germline CDR1 SQVTM, CDR2 ANQGSEA. This CDR3 comprises 17 residues. The CDR3 protein is CSVEDRGLLNLSYEQYF. CDR3 nucleotide sequence: TGCAGCGTTGAAGATCGGGGCCTCCTGAATCTTTCCTACGAGCAGTACTTC.

This clonotype showed up just once. V and J are TRBV2 and TRBJ2-7, with D possibly called TRBD1 or TRBD2 (6 bases each). The germline V and J ends were trimmed by 6 bases and 6 bases, with 12 bases remaining between them. This CDR3 contains 12 residues. Germline V gene data show CDR1 as SNHLY and CDR2 as FYNNEI. The DNA of the CDR3 is TGTGCCAGCAGCCACGGAGGGGGCGAGCAGTACGTC. This encodes CASSHGGGEQYV.

This clonotype turned up a few times. This sequence joins TRBV20-1 and TRBJ2-1; no firm D call. With 3 bases removed from V and 9 bases from J, the gap between germline ends came to 15 bases. The CDR3 runs 13 residues. The germline V gene encodes CDR1 DFQATT and CDR2 SNEGSKA (reference sequence). Written as DNA, the CDR3 is TGCAGTGCTAGTAACGCCCCAGTTTTTGAGCAGTTCTTC. Translation gives CSASNAPVFEQFF.

This clonotype was seen only once. The J gene is TRBJ1-1, the V gene TRBV29-1; no reliable D call. V dropped 6 bases and J dropped 5 bases, with 10 bases sitting between them. Germline lookup yields CDR1 SQVTM and CDR2 ANQGSEA. The CDR3 loop spans 11 amino acids. In DNA form, the CDR3 reads TGCAGCGTCGCAGGTTTGACTGAAGCTTTCTTT. It yields the protein CSVAGLTEAFF.

This clonotype was picked up many times. This chain connects TRBV6-2 or TRBV6-3 to TRBJ2-7, with 7 bases identical to TRBD1. The CDR3 consists of 17 residues. V lost 6 bases to trimming and J lost 2 bases; unmatched junction nucleotides: 16. The germline gives CDR1 MNHEY, CDR2 SVGEGT. The CDR3, as DNA: TGTGCCAGCAGATCAGCCAGGGGGACAGCCTTTACCTACGAGCAGTACTTC. Protein sequence: CASRSARGTAFTYEQYF.

This clonotype showed up many times. This rearrangement joins TRBV20-1 to TRBJ2-1; D is perhaps TRBD2 (5 bases). This CDR3 spans 15 amino acids. The germline V and J ends were trimmed by 5 bases and 6 bases, with 20 bases remaining between them. Germline CDR1 DFQATT, CDR2 SNEGSKA (reference sequence). CDR3 amino acids: CSAFKLVSVFNEQFF. The CDR3 DNA sequence: TGCAGTGCTTTCAAACTAGTTTCGGTTTTCAATGAGCAGTTCTTC.

This clonotype has a count of ten or more. The V and J genes are TRBV29-1 and TRBJ2-3, with D possibly being TRBD2 (5 bases). CDR1 SQVTM and CDR2 ANQGSEA come from the germline V gene. CDR3 length: 13 residues. V was trimmed by 4 bases and J by 8 bases, leaving 16 bases between them. Written as DNA, the CDR3 is TGCAGCGTTGTCCACATCCGGGAAGCTACGCAGTATTTT. Translation gives CSVVHIREATQYF.

This clonotype was detected only a few times. This chain connects TRBV10-1 to TRBJ2-3; 9 bases map to TRBD1. The CDR3 has 15 amino acids. Unmatched junction bases numbered 5, after V lost 0 bases and J lost 7 bases. Germline lookup yields CDR1 WNHNN and CDR2 SYGVQD (reference sequence). The CDR3 DNA sequence: TGCGCCAGCAGTGAGTCGGGACAGGGCCCTTATACGCAGTATTTT. It is translated as CASSESGQGPYTQYF.

This clonotype was counted at least ten times. The chain has TRBV27 and TRBJ1-5; 8 nucleotides agree with TRBD1. CDR3 length equals 17 residues. Unmatched junction bases numbered 10, after V lost 6 bases and J lost 0 bases. In germline, CDR1 is MNHEY, CDR2 SMNVEV (reference sequence). The CDR3 sequence is CASRPAGGDYSNQPQHF. The CDR3 bases are TGTGCCAGCAGGCCGGCAGGGGGCGATTATAGCAATCAGCCCCAGCATTTT.

The chain uses TRBV12-3 or TRBV12-4 and TRBJ2-2; D is uncertain. V dropped 3 bases and J dropped 0 bases, with 8 bases sitting between them. The CDR3 spans 15 residues. The CDR3 loop is CASSFLQTNTGELFF. In nucleotides, the CDR3 is TGTGCCAGCAGTTTTCTCCAGACGAACACCGGGGAGCTGTTTTTT.

V usage is TRBV6-1 and J usage is TRBJ1-5; tentatively, D is TRBD1 (6 bases). The germline V gene encodes CDR1 MNHNS and CDR2 SASEGT. The CDR3 extends over 14 amino acids. V was trimmed by 6 bases and J by 3 bases, leaving 12 bases between them. The DNA of the CDR3 is TGTGCCAGCAGCATTACAGGGACCAATCAGCCCCAGCATTTT. Protein sequence: CASSITGTNQPQHF.

This clonotype occurred many times. The chain carries TRBV5-6 and TRBJ2-2; D gene ambiguous. The CDR3 contains 18 residues. V was cut by 3 bases and J by 0 bases, with 18 bases left in between. The V gene's germline CDR1 is SGHDT and CDR2 YYEEEE. CDR3 sequence reads: CASSSTMLTTTNTGELFF. The DNA for the CDR3 is TGTGCCAGCAGCTCGACCATGCTTACTACTACGAACACCGGGGAGCTGTTTTTT. Filled out from reference TRBV5-6 and TRBJ2-2, the complete variable domain reads DAGVTQSPTHLIKTRGQQVTLRCSPKSGHDTVSWYQQALGQGPQFIFQYYEEEERQRGNFPDRFSGHQFPNYSSELNVNALLLGDSALYLCASSSTMLTTTNTGELFFGEGSRLTVL.

This clonotype was seen many times. This rearrangement joins TRBV3-1 to TRBJ2-2, with a weak D call TRBD1 (5 bases). V shed 4 bases and J shed 1 base, with 7 bases lying between them. The germline gives CDR1 LGHDT, CDR2 YNNKEL (reference sequence). The CDR3 has 14 residues. The CDR3 is CASSPTENTGELFF. The CDR3 nucleotides read TGTGCCAGCAGCCCGACAGAGAACACCGGGGAGCTGTTTTTT. The full variable domain, with the rest looked up from reference TRBV3-1 and TRBJ2-2, is DTAVSQTPKYLVTQMGNDKSIKCEQNLGHDTMYWYKQDSKKFLKIMFSYNNKELIINETVPNRFSPKSPDKAHLNLHINSLELGDSAVYFCASSPTENTGELFFGEGSRLTVL.

This clonotype was picked up many times. The rearrangement joins TRBV4-1 to TRBJ2-4, with D unclear. Germline CDR1 and CDR2: MGHRA and YSYEKL. CDR3 length: 18 amino acids. Trimming took off 0 bases at V and 1 base at J, with 16 bases between the two ends. This chain's CDR3 is CASSQEGWAPTAKNIQYF. DNA for the CDR3: TGCGCCAGCAGCCAAGAAGGGTGGGCCCCTACCGCCAAAAACATTCAGTACTTC.

This clonotype was observed at least ten times. The V gene is TRBV2, the J gene TRBJ2-3; D is possibly TRBD1 or TRBD2 (5 bases each). The CDR3 totals 13 residues. Germline V gene lookup returns CDR1 SNHLY and CDR2 FYNNEI. The V end was cut by 4 bases, the J end by 2 bases, with 7 bases between. The CDR3 region is CASSGGTTDTQYF. The CDR3 DNA is TGTGCCAGCAGTGGGGGGACCACAGATACGCAGTATTTT.